This TCR beta chain was profiled in a study of T cells in Graves' hyperthyroidism and ophthalmopathy. At the level of the study: Peripheral blood samples were taken at initial diagnosis, prior to any treatment. Notes on the study in general: Ophthalmopathy, which appeared later, was predicted by the model a median about 6.8 months before onset. Most thyroid clonotypes expanded above 0.001 were also detected in blood.

From RNA transcripts, TCR beta CDR3 regions were amplified. The HTBI set primed first-round TCR CDR3 RT-PCR. TCRdb re-derived calls from the multiplex PCR reads in MiXCR, one entry per CDR3 protein. The sample carries approximately 600,000 distinct CDR3 sequences, more than 13% recorded once. Clinical symptoms, serum thyroxine, TRAb, thyroid ultrasound and orbital computed tomography informed diagnoses. This clonotype was detected many times. The target antigen is unknown. Trimming shortened V by 2 bases and J by 4 bases, and 12 bases separated the two germline ends. The CDR3 runs 14 residues. In germline, CDR1 is GTSNPN, CDR2 SVGIG (reference sequence).

The chain recombines TRBV30 with TRBJ1-3; D remains ambiguous. The receptor comes from a young woman with Graves' ophthalmopathy. Sequenced material: blood. CDR3 coding DNA: TGTGCCTGGAGTCTTATGGTGACCGGAAACACCATATATTTT. The encoded protein is CAWSLMVTGNTIYF.